These 13 T cell receptor beta chains were all obtained from the same sample, sequenced in a study of T cells in Graves' hyperthyroidism and ophthalmopathy. The investigators amplified TCR beta CDR3 regions from RNA transcripts. The HTBI set primed first-round TCR CDR3 RT-PCR. From the multiplex PCR reads, TCRdb called clonotypes with MiXCR, one entry per CDR3 protein. The table has hundreds of thousands of distinct CDR3 sequences, approximately 23% seen once. The sequencing input was blood. These receptors were obtained from a woman aged 70-85 years with Graves' ophthalmopathy.

This clonotype has only a few counts. The chain uses TRBV20-1 and TRBJ1-6; TRBD1 matches at 7 bases. Germline CDR1 DFQATT, CDR2 SNEGSKA (reference sequence). This CDR3 is 17 amino acids long. The V gene end was trimmed by 2 bases and the J gene end by 9 bases; junction bases not matched to a gene: 16. The CDR3 region has the DNA TGCAGTGCTAGATTGGGGGGAGGGGGCGCCTGGGGTTCACCCCTCCACTTT. This codes for CSARLGGGGAWGSPLHF.

The sample holds a few counts of this clonotype. The V and J genes are TRBV14 and TRBJ2-5; the match to TRBD1 covers 7 bases. The CDR3 consists of 14 residues. Trimming cost V 4 bases and J 1 base; bases outside gene matches: 3. Germline assignment: CDR1 SGHDN and CDR2 FVKESK. This CDR3 reads CASSRRGLQETQYF. CDR3 coding DNA: TGTGCCAGCAGCCGTAGGGGGCTCCAAGAGACCCAGTACTTC.

This chain connects TRBV7-3 to TRBJ2-2; D is uncertain. The CDR3 has 16 amino acids. Trimming stripped 0 bases from V and 7 bases from J, with 15 bases between. CDR1 SGHTA and CDR2 FQGTGA come from the germline V gene. CDR3 protein: CASSLTNPASFGELFF. The DNA of the CDR3 is TGTGCCAGCAGCTTAACTAACCCCGCCAGTTTCGGGGAGCTGTTTTTT.

The chain links TRBV3-1 to TRBJ2-5, with D unclear. Germline CDR1 LGHDT, CDR2 YNNKEL (reference sequence). Trimming took off 3 bases at V and 0 bases at J, with 14 bases between the two ends. The CDR3 runs 16 residues. DNA of the CDR3: TGTGCCAGCAGCCATGCTAGACCCAGCAACCAAGAGACCCAGTACTTC. Amino acids: CASSHARPSNQETQYF.

This clonotype occurred a few times. V is TRBV20-1 and J is TRBJ1-4, with D perhaps matching TRBD1 (6 bases). The CDR3 runs 14 residues. CDR1 is DFQATT, CDR2 SNEGSKA, per germline (reference sequence). Trimming left V 5 bases short and J 3 bases short, with 13 bases between. CDR3 DNA: TGCAGTGCTGGGGCCGGGGGGCCTAATGAAAAACTGTTTTTT. Translation gives CSAGAGGPNEKLFF.

This clonotype was recorded a few times. The chain uses TRBV25-1 and TRBJ2-7, with D perhaps matching TRBD1 (7 bases). Germline CDR1 is MGHDK and CDR2 is SYGVNS. This CDR3 is 14 amino acids long. V lost 5 bases, J lost 2 bases, and 13 bases lay in between. The chain's CDR3 is CASSRGDSPYEQYF. CDR3 sequence (DNA): TGTGCCAGCAGTCGCGGGGACAGCCCCTACGAGCAGTACTTC.

Many counts were recorded for this clonotype. The chain has TRBV28 and TRBJ1-1; the D is unclear. Germline values: CDR1 MDHEN, CDR2 SYDVKM. Deletions cut 6 bases from V and 5 bases from J, with 13 bases between. The CDR3 extends over 13 amino acids. This CDR3 is CASSPPIKTEAFF. The CDR3 region has the DNA TGTGCCAGCAGCCCCCCTATAAAGACTGAAGCTTTCTTT.

This clonotype was seen at least ten times. The chain uses TRBV2 and TRBJ2-7; no clear D. The CDR3 contains 13 residues. CDR1 and CDR2 (germline): SNHLY, FYNNEI. The V and J ends lost 7 bases and 9 bases respectively, with 19 bases between them. The CDR3 is CASKVESLKGQYF. CDR3 coding DNA: TGTGCCAGCAAGGTTGAGAGCCTTAAGGGGCAGTACTTC.

The rearrangement joins TRBV20-1 to TRBJ2-1; D uncertain. Trimming took off 3 bases at V and 0 bases at J, with 6 bases between the two ends. The CDR3 extends over 13 amino acids. Germline CDR1 and CDR2: DFQATT and SNEGSKA (reference sequence). Here the CDR3 DNA reads TGCAGTGCTAGGTCAGGCTCCTACAATGAGCAGTTCTTC. Translating it yields CSARSGSYNEQFF.

V and J are TRBV6-1 and TRBJ1-2, with D maybe TRBD1 (6 bases). Germline V CDR1 and CDR2: MNHNS, SASEGT. V lost 8 bases, J lost 4 bases, and 17 bases lay in between. There are 14 residues in the CDR3. This CDR3 is CASCKNRDLYGYTF. As DNA, the CDR3 is TGTGCCAGCTGCAAGAACAGGGATCTCTATGGCTACACCTTC.

In its sample, this clonotype was seen a few times. The J gene is TRBJ1-4, the V gene TRBV2; TRBD1 might be the D (6 bases). Trimming shortened V by 4 bases and J by 4 bases, and 13 bases separated the two germline ends. There are 15 residues in the CDR3. The germline V gene encodes CDR1 SNHLY and CDR2 FYNNEI. The CDR3 DNA reads as TGTGCCAGCAGTGTTGGTAGGACAGTTAATGAAAAACTGTTTTTT. It is translated as CASSVGRTVNEKLFF.

V is TRBV15 and J is TRBJ2-7, with D hard to call. V shed 5 bases and J shed 9 bases, with 20 bases lying between them. This CDR3 has 14 residues. CDR1 and CDR2 (germline): LNHNV, YYDKDF (reference sequence). In DNA form, the CDR3 reads TGTGCCACCAGCGGTAGTTCGACTGACACGGGGCAGTACTTC. This sequence encodes CATSGSSTDTGQYF. The full variable domain, with the rest looked up from reference TRBV15 and TRBJ2-7, is DAMVIQNPRYQVTQFGKPVTLSCSQTLNHNVMYWYQQKSSQAPKLLFHYYDKDFNNEADTPDNFQSRRPNTSFCFLDIRSPGLGDTAMYLCATSGSSTDTGQYFGPGTRLTVT.

This clonotype has ten or more counts. As DNA, the CDR3 is TGTGCCAGCAGTTTTTCTTTTGCTGAAGCTTTCTTT. It is translated as CASSFSFAEAFF. The chain joins TRBV12-3 or TRBV12-4 to TRBJ1-1; D remains ambiguous. The V gene lost 3 bases and the J gene lost 6 bases, with 8 bases spanning the gap. This CDR3 is built from 12 residues.